The rows below give T cell receptor beta chains drawn from one sample of a study of shared clonotypes between healthy human individuals. TCRdb's copy holds only in-frame clones and misses some; the assay was immunoSEQ multiplex PCR. The table records over a million clones, about 80% of them present only once. The source material was memory CD4+ T cells sorted from blood. All receptors come from a man between 18 and 29 years old in good health. Both conserved end residues are part of each CDR3. The D gene is left open where the match is weak. A clone size is listed for some rows: how often the clone was seen (once, few, many), or a class if it is expanded.

D gene: .
CDR3 length: 15
clone size: .
J gene: TRBJ2-2
V gene: TRBV11-2
CDR3 protein: CASSGRGRVTGELFF
CDR3 DNA: TGTGCCAGCAGCGGAAGGGGTCGTGTCACCGGGGAGCTGTTTTTT

D gene: .
CDR3 length: 14
clone size: .
J gene: TRBJ2-5
V gene: TRBV6-1
CDR3 protein: CASSSTSRQETQYF
CDR3 DNA: TGTGCCAGCAGTTCGACTAGTCGCCAAGAGACCCAGTACTTC

D gene: TRBD2
CDR3 length: 17
clone size: once
J gene: TRBJ2-1
V gene: TRBV19
CDR3 protein: CASSIVGLRGGHNEQFF
CDR3 DNA: TGTGCCAGTAGTATAGTGGGGCTGCGGGGGGGCCACAATGAGCAGTTCTTC

D gene: TRBD2
CDR3 length: 16
clone size: .
J gene: TRBJ2-7
V gene: TRBV4-3
CDR3 protein: CASSQDRLAGVWEQYF
CDR3 DNA: TGCGCCAGCAGCCAAGACCGACTAGCGGGAGTCTGGGAGCAGTACTTC

D gene: TRBD1
CDR3 length: 13
clone size: .
J gene: TRBJ1-4
V gene: TRBV10-3
CDR3 protein: CASQGASNEKLFF
CDR3 DNA: TGTGCCTCACAGGGGGCCTCTAATGAAAAACTGTTTTTT

D gene: TRBD1
CDR3 length: 14
clone size: .
J gene: TRBJ2-3
V gene: TRBV7-3
CDR3 protein: CASSRDRESTTQYF
CDR3 DNA: TGTGCCAGCAGCAGGGACAGGGAGTCCACTACGCAGTATTTT

D gene: .
CDR3 length: 17
clone size: once
J gene: TRBJ2-2
V gene: TRBV14
CDR3 protein: CASSQAYGRIGTGELFF
CDR3 DNA: TGTGCCAGCAGCCAAGCTTACGGACGCATTGGCACCGGGGAGCTGTTTTTT

D gene: .
CDR3 length: 13
clone size: .
J gene: TRBJ2-1
V gene: TRBV5-4
CDR3 protein: CASSLMVVNEQFF
CDR3 DNA: TGTGCCAGCAGCTTGATGGTCGTAAATGAGCAGTTCTTC

D gene: .
CDR3 length: 14
clone size: .
J gene: TRBJ1-2
V gene: TRBV29-1
CDR3 protein: CSVMSGTVTYGYTF
CDR3 DNA: TGCAGCGTTATGTCCGGGACTGTGACCTATGGCTACACCTTC

D gene: .
CDR3 length: 15
clone size: .
J gene: TRBJ2-3
V gene: TRBV16
CDR3 protein: CASSFRLTPTDTQYF
CDR3 DNA: TGTGCCAGCAGCTTCCGACTAACCCCAACAGATACGCAGTATTTT

D gene: .
CDR3 length: 12
clone size: .
J gene: TRBJ2-7
V gene: TRBV5-1
CDR3 protein: CASSIEGREQYF
CDR3 DNA: TGCGCCAGCAGCATCGAGGGCCGCGAGCAGTACTTC

D gene: .
CDR3 length: 15
clone size: .
J gene: TRBJ1-4
V gene: TRBV19
CDR3 protein: CASSMGQTPNEKLFF
CDR3 DNA: TGTGCCAGTAGTATGGGCCAGACTCCTAATGAAAAACTGTTTTTT

D gene: .
CDR3 length: 14
clone size: .
J gene: TRBJ2-5
V gene: TRBV5-4
CDR3 protein: CASSLDGGVKTQYF
CDR3 DNA: TGTGCCAGCAGCTTGGATGGGGGTGTAAAGACCCAGTACTTC

D gene: .
CDR3 length: 11
clone size: .
J gene: TRBJ2-7
V gene: TRBV28
CDR3 protein: CASRGPYEQYF
CDR3 DNA: TGTGCCAGCAGGGGTCCTTACGAGCAGTACTTC

D gene: .
CDR3 length: 15
clone size: .
J gene: TRBJ2-2
V gene: TRBV7-3
CDR3 protein: CASSPPGATTGELFF
CDR3 DNA: TGTGCCAGCAGCCCCCCCGGGGCTACTACCGGGGAGCTGTTTTTT

D gene: .
CDR3 length: 15
clone size: .
J gene: TRBJ1-1
V gene: TRBV9
CDR3 protein: CASSASGIPNTEAFF
CDR3 DNA: TGTGCCAGCAGCGCATCCGGAATTCCGAACACTGAAGCTTTCTTT

D gene: .
CDR3 length: 13
clone size: .
J gene: TRBJ1-1
V gene: TRBV30
CDR3 protein: CAWSYKGVTEAFF
CDR3 DNA: TGTGCCTGGAGTTACAAGGGGGTCACTGAAGCTTTCTTT

D gene: TRBD2
CDR3 length: 14
clone size: .
J gene: TRBJ2-1
V gene: TRBV4-3
CDR3 protein: CASSRTSGYNEQFF
CDR3 DNA: TGCGCCAGCAGCCGGACTAGCGGCTACAATGAGCAGTTCTTC

D gene: .
CDR3 length: 14
clone size: .
J gene: TRBJ1-2
V gene: TRBV28
CDR3 protein: CASSDGQISYGYTF
CDR3 DNA: TGTGCCAGCAGTGATGGACAGATCTCCTATGGCTACACCTTC

D gene: TRBD2
CDR3 length: 13
clone size: once
J gene: TRBJ2-3
V gene: TRBV2
CDR3 protein: CARTGGSTDTQYF
CDR3 DNA: TGTGCCAGAACGGGGGGATCCACAGATACGCAGTATTTT

D gene: .
CDR3 length: 15
clone size: .
J gene: TRBJ1-3
V gene: TRBV30
CDR3 protein: CAWSVGGFQGNTIYF
CDR3 DNA: TGTGCCTGGAGTGTGGGGGGATTTCAGGGAAACACCATATATTTT

D gene: TRBD2
CDR3 length: 16
clone size: .
J gene: TRBJ2-2
V gene: TRBV10-3
CDR3 protein: CVLRTGLVTRTGELFF
CDR3 DNA: TGTGTACTAAGAACGGGACTAGTCACTAGGACCGGGGAGCTGTTTTTT

D gene: .
CDR3 length: 13
clone size: .
J gene: TRBJ1-2
V gene: TRBV6-5
CDR3 protein: CASSYSIWGGYTF
CDR3 DNA: TGTGCCAGCAGTTACTCGATCTGGGGGGGCTACACCTTC

D gene: .
CDR3 length: 14
clone size: .
J gene: TRBJ2-1
V gene: TRBV2
CDR3 protein: CASQGPNSYNEQFF
CDR3 DNA: TGTGCCAGCCAGGGACCGAACTCCTACAATGAGCAGTTCTTC

D gene: TRBD2
CDR3 length: 16
clone size: .
J gene: TRBJ2-5
V gene: TRBV5-8
CDR3 protein: CASSLGTAGEGETQYF
CDR3 DNA: TGTGCCAGCAGCTTGGGTACAGCGGGAGAAGGAGAGACCCAGTACTTC

D gene: .
CDR3 length: 15
clone size: .
J gene: TRBJ1-3
V gene: TRBV5-8
CDR3 protein: CASSLEGRNGNTIYF
CDR3 DNA: TGTGCCAGCAGCTTGGAAGGCCGGAATGGGAACACCATATATTTT

D gene: .
CDR3 length: 14
clone size: .
J gene: TRBJ1-2
V gene: TRBV25-1
CDR3 protein: CASSPGTDTNGYTF
CDR3 DNA: TGTGCCAGCAGTCCGGGGACCGATACTAATGGCTACACCTTC

D gene: .
CDR3 length: 13
clone size: .
J gene: TRBJ1-2
V gene: TRBV7-9
CDR3 protein: CASSYGRNYGYTF
CDR3 DNA: TGTGCCAGCAGCTACGGCAGAAACTATGGCTACACCTTC

D gene: TRBD2
CDR3 length: 12
clone size: .
J gene: TRBJ2-7
V gene: TRBV6-6
CDR3 protein: CASSFSGYEQYF
CDR3 DNA: TGTGCCAGCAGTTTTAGCGGGTACGAGCAGTACTTC

D gene: .
CDR3 length: 14
clone size: .
J gene: TRBJ1-4
V gene: TRBV13
CDR3 protein: CASSRLGGLEKLFF
CDR3 DNA: TGTGCCAGCAGCCGACTGGGGGGTCTTGAAAAACTGTTTTTT

D gene: TRBD1
CDR3 length: 15
clone size: .
J gene: TRBJ2-3
V gene: TRBV5-4
CDR3 protein: CASSSRDRRSDTQYF
CDR3 DNA: TGTGCCAGCAGCTCCCGGGACAGAAGATCAGATACGCAGTATTTT

D gene: .
CDR3 length: 15
clone size: once
J gene: TRBJ2-2
V gene: TRBV5-4
CDR3 protein: CASSLGDRIHGELFF
CDR3 DNA: TGTGCCAGCAGCTTGGGTGACAGGATACACGGGGAGCTGTTTTTT